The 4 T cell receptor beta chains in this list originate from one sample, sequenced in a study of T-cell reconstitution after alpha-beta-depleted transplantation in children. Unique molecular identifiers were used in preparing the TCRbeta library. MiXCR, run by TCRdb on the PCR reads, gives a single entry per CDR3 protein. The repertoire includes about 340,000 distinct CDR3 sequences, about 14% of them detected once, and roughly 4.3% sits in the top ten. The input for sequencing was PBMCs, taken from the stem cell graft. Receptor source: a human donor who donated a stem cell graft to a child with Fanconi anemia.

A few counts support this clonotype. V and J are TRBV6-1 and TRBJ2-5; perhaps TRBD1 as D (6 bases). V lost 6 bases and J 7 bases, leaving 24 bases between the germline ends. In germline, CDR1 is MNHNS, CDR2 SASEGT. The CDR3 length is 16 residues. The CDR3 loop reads CASSREDSSDQGTQYF. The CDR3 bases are TGTGCCAGCAGCCGTGAGGACAGTTCAGACCAGGGGACCCAGTACTTC.

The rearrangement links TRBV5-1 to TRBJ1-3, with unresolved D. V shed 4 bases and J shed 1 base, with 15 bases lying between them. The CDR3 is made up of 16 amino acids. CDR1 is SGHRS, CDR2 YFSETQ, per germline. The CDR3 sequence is CASSPDLSASGNTIYF. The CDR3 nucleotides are TGCGCCAGCAGCCCGGACCTTAGTGCATCTGGAAACACCATATATTTT.

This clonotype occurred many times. The CDR3 DNA reads as TGTGCCATCAGTGAGTCGGGGGCAGGGGCCGAGCAGTTCTTC. It is translated as CAISESGAGAEQFF. V is TRBV10-3 and J is TRBJ2-1; perhaps TRBD1 as D (6 bases). With 0 bases removed from V and 10 bases from J, the gap between germline ends came to 13 bases. Per germline, CDR1 ENHRY and CDR2 SYGVKD. The CDR3 consists of 14 residues.

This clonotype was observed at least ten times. This CDR3 is CASSQQTGDAGELFF. CDR3 bases: TGTGCCAGCAGCCAACAGACAGGGGACGCCGGGGAGCTGTTTTTT. This sequence joins TRBV27 and TRBJ2-2; the match to TRBD1 covers 8 bases. V shed 6 bases, J shed 6 bases, and the junction held 9 bases outside the gene matches. The CDR3 runs 15 residues. Germline CDR1 is MNHEY and CDR2 is SMNVEV (reference sequence).